This T cell receptor beta chain is from a study of blood T cell repertoires in COVID-19. As for the study in general: Italy, Spain and the United States were the sources of the convalescent and acute COVID-19 samples.

The method was immunoSEQ multiplex PCR; TCRdb's version includes in-frame clones alone and lacks a portion of them. The sample lists 35,000 to 50,000 clones; about 90% were seen once. CDR3 length equals 15 residues. Trimming at V came to 8 bases and at J to 0 bases, leaving 7 bases not matched to a gene. From germline, CDR1 is MDHEN and CDR2 SYDVKM. The V and J genes are TRBV28 and TRBJ2-7, with 10 nucleotides matching TRBD1. This receptor was taken from a man between 60 and 70 years old with acute or convalescent COVID-19. The sample taken for sequencing was peripheral blood. This CDR3 is CASDRDRGPSYEQYF. The CDR3 DNA reads TGTGCCAGCGACCGGGACAGGGGTCCCTCCTACGAGCAGTACTTC.